This note documents a single T cell receptor (beta chain) sequence. TCRdb's copy holds only in-frame clones and misses some; the assay was immunoSEQ multiplex PCR. This sample has a few hundred thousand clones, with roughly four fifths found just once. Treatment in this sample: 19 received Ad26.COV2.S at low or high dose, single or two shots; roughly five received placebo; per-sample allocation not given. Sampling occurred on day 63 after the first vaccine or placebo injection. Germline CDR1 reads KGHSH; CDR2 reads LQKENI. Trimming left V 6 bases short and J 6 bases short, with 11 bases between. The CDR3 extends over 13 amino acids. This record comes from a study of Ad26.COV2.S vaccination and SARS-CoV-2 variants.

This clonotype originated in a person aged 18 to 59 who received the Ad26.COV2.S COVID-19 vaccine or a placebo. The chain recombines TRBV18 with TRBJ2-2; no definite D call. The sequenced sample was peripheral blood, obtained in a trial of Ad26.COV2.S vaccine versus placebo. The CDR3 spells CASSPIVAGELFF. The CDR3 DNA follows: TGTGCCAGCTCCCCCATCGTGGCCGGGGAGCTGTTTTTT.